The source of this TCR beta chain is a study of cytomegalovirus exposure and HLA in healthy donors. Study conclusions and caveats: Sequences of the TCR beta chain were said to predict the HLA-A and HLA-B alleles of most subjects accurately. Through in vitro validation, three CMV-associated chains were shown to be specific for CMV antigens. Previously analyzed data showed that most TCR beta V segments were productive at a frequency of about 87% or about 30%. Common viral pathogens (according to a later analysis) appeared linked to several of the most significant clusters.

In regard to this clone: Its cognate antigen is unknown.

It was with 60 Vbeta and 13 Jbeta primers that the PCR ran. Measured with immunoSEQ multiplex PCR; TCRdb has only the in-frame clones, and not every one. The sample carries tens of thousands of clones, roughly 80% recorded once. Germline CDR1 is SGHNT and CDR2 is YYREEE (reference sequence). The CDR3 consists of 17 residues. With V trimmed by 4 bases and J by 1 base, 5 bases remained unmatched. The receptor was isolated from a man aged 45-65 years in good health and CMV-seronegative. This chain links TRBV5-4 with TRBJ2-3; 14 bases match TRBD2. The sequencing input was PBMCs. CDR3 in DNA: TGTGCCAGCAGCCCGGGGACTAGCGGGAGCCGCACAGATACGCAGTATTTT. Residues: CASSPGTSGSRTDTQYF.